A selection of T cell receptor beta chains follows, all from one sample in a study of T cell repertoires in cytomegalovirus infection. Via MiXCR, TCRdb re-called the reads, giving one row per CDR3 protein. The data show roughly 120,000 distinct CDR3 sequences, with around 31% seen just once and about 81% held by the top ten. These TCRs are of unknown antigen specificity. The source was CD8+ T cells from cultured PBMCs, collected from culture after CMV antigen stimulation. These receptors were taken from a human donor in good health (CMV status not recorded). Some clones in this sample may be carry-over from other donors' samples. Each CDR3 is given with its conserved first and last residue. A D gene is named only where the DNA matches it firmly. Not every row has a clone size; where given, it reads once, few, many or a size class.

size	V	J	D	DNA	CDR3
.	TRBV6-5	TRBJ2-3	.	TGTGCCAGCAGTTACTTAACCGGACCCTCTAGCACAGATACGCAGTATTTT	CASSYLTGPSSTDTQYF
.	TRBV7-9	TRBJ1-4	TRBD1	TGTGCCAGCAGCCCGACAGGGTGGAATGAAAAACTGTTTTTT	CASSPTGWNEKLFF
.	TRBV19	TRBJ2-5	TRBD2	TGTGCCAGTAGTTTGGGACTAGCCTCGGAGACCCAGTACTTC	CASSLGLASETQYF
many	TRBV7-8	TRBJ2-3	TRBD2	TGTGCCAGCAGCTTAGTGCCTAGCGGGGGGGCAGATACGCAGTATTTT	CASSLVPSGGADTQYF
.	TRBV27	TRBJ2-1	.	TGTGCCAGCAGTTCTACCCCGAAGGCCGATGAGCAGTTCTTC	CASSSTPKADEQFF
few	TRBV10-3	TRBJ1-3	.	TGTGCCACCAACCCGGGACATAGTTCGGCTGGAAACACCATATATTTT	CATNPGHSSAGNTIYF
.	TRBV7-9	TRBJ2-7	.	TGTGCCAGCAGTCCGGGACACTCCTACGAGCAGTACTTC	CASSPGHSYEQYF
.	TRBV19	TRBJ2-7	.	TGTGCCAGTAAAGGGTCTGGCGAGCAGTACTTC	CASKGSGEQYF
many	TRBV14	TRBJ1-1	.	TGTGCCAGCAGCCCGGCCGTGATCTTGATGAACACTGAAGCTTTCTTT	CASSPAVILMNTEAFF
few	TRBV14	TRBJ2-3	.	TGTGCCAGCAGCCAAGATGGGGACTGGTACACAGATACGCAGTATTTT	CASSQDGDWYTDTQYF
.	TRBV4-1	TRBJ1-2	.	TGCGCCAGCAGCCAAGAAGCAGCCCCTAACTATGGCTACACCTTC	CASSQEAAPNYGYTF
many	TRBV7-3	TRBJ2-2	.	TGTGCCAGCAGCTTAACGTTAGATGGGAGGGAGCTGTTTTTT	CASSLTLDGRELFF
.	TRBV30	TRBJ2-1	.	TGTGCCTGGTCGGAGGGCCCCTACAATGAGCAGTTCTTC	CAWSEGPYNEQFF
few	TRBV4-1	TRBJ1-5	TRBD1	TGCGCCAGCAGCCAGGGGACAGGCTGGCAGCCCCAGCATTTT	CASSQGTGWQPQHF
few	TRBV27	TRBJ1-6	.	TGTGCCAGCAGTTTATCCGCGTCCGATCGGGGGTCGAATTTACCCCTCCACTTT	CASSLSASDRGSNLPLHF
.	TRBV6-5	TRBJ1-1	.	TGTGCCAGCAGTTACGGGGAAGGGAACACTGAAGCTTTCTTT	CASSYGEGNTEAFF
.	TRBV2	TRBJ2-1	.	TGTGCCAGCAGTCAAAGGGGGGGGACAGGAGCCCGCCACAATGAGCAGTTCTTC	CASSQRGGTGARHNEQFF
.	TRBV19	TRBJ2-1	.	TGTGCCAGTAGTATAGAGGGTTTCAGTGAGCAGTTCTTC	CASSIEGFSEQFF
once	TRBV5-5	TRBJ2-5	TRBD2	TGTGCCAGCAGCTTGGATAGCGGGGGGCCGAGGGAGACCCAGTACTTC	CASSLDSGGPRETQYF
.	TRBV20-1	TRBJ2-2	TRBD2	TGCAGTGCGAAGCGGGGCAACACCGGGGAGCTGTTTTTT	CSAKRGNTGELFF
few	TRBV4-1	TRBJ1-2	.	TGCGCCAGCAGCCCACGGGACACGGCCTTCTATGGCTACACCTTC	CASSPRDTAFYGYTF
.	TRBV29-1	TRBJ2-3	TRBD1	TGCAGCGCCGCTCCGTTGGACAGGCCCACAGATACGCAGTATTTT	CSAAPLDRPTDTQYF
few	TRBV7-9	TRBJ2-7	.	TGTGCCAGCAGCTCACGTCGGGACCTAAAGTTCCCCTACGAGCAGTACTTC	CASSSRRDLKFPYEQYF
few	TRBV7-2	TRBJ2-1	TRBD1	TGTGCCAGCAGCTTAGAGGACAGGGACCTCTACAATGAGCAGTTCTTC	CASSLEDRDLYNEQFF
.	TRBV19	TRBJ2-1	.	TGTGCCAGTAGTATAGGACAGCCACCAGCCCAGTTCTTC	CASSIGQPPAQFF
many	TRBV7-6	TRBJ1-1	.	TGTGCCAGCAGCTTAGGTCGTTGGGGGAACACTGAAGCTTTCTTT	CASSLGRWGNTEAFF
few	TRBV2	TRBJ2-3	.	TGTGCCAGCAGTGAAGAAGGGGTTAGCACAGATACGCAGTATTTT	CASSEEGVSTDTQYF
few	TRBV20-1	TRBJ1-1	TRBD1	TGCAGTGCTAGAGAACAGGGGGACACTGAAGCTTTCTTT	CSAREQGDTEAFF
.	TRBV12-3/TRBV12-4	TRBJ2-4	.	TGTGCCAGCAGTTTAGGGGTAGCCAAAAACATTCAGTACTTC	CASSLGVAKNIQYF
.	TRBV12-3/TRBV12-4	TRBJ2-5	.	TGTGCCAGCAGTTCGGCGGTAGGGGCGTCCCAAGAGACCCAGTACTTC	CASSSAVGASQETQYF
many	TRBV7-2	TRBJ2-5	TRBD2	TGTGCCAGCAGCATCCCTACTAGCGGGGGGACCGAGACCCAGTACTTC	CASSIPTSGGTETQYF
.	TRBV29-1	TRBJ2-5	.	TGCAGCGTTGAAGAGGGACTGACAGGGGGTGGGCTAGCGGGGGACCGTAAAGAGACCCAGTACTTC	CSVEEGLTGGGLAGDRKETQYF
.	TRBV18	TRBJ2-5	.	TGTGCCAGCTCACCTGAGGCGGGGAAAGAGACCCAGTACTTC	CASSPEAGKETQYF
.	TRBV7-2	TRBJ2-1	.	TGTGCCAGCAGCCCCTCGGCTGGGGCCTACCATGAGCAGTTCTTC	CASSPSAGAYHEQFF
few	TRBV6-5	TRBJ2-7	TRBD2	TGTGCCAGCAGTTACTCGTTAGGGACTAGCAGCGACTACGAGCAGTACTTC	CASSYSLGTSSDYEQYF
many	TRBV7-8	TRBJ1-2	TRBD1	TGTGCCAGCAGCTTAGGGACAGGGGGTAACTATGGCTACACCTTC	CASSLGTGGNYGYTF
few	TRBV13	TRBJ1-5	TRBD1	TGTGCCAGCAGCTCCCGGACAGGGAGGGATCAGCCCCAGCATTTT	CASSSRTGRDQPQHF
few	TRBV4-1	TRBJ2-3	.	TGCGCCAGCAGCCAAGAGGGGTCAGGGATTACAGATACGCAGTATTTT	CASSQEGSGITDTQYF
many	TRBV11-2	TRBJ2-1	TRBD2	TGTGCCAGCAGCCTTAGTGGGTGGCGGGGGGGAGAGGAGCAGTTCTTC	CASSLSGWRGGEEQFF
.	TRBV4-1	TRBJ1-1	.	TGCGCCAGCAGCCAAGATTGGCAGCAGAACACTGAAGCTTTCTTT	CASSQDWQQNTEAFF
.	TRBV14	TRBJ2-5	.	TGTGCCAGCAGCCGAAGTCTTGGCGGGGCGGAGACCCAGTACTTC	CASSRSLGGAETQYF
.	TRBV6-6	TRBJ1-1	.	TGTGCCAGCAGTCCCGACGGTGGGAACACTGAAGCTTTCTTT	CASSPDGGNTEAFF
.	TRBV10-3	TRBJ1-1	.	TGTGCCATCAGGGGGGGCGGGAGTTTGAACACTGAAGCTTTCTTT	CAIRGGGSLNTEAFF
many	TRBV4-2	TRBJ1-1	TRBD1	TGTGCCAGCAGCCAGGCTTCGGGGACAGGGGTTACTGAAGCTTTCTTT	CASSQASGTGVTEAFF
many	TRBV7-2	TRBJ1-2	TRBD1	TGTGCCAGCAGCTTAGCTTCGACAGGGGGCGGCTACACCTTC	CASSLASTGGGYTF
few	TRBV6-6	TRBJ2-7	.	TGTGCCATCCGAGGGGGTGACGAGCAGTACTTC	CAIRGGDEQYF
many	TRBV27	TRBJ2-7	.	TGTGCCAGCAGCCCGGGTTATGGGGGCGAGCAGTACTTC	CASSPGYGGEQYF
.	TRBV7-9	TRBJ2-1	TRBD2	TGTGCCAGCAGCTTAGTCGGTAGCGGGGGGTTCTACAATGAGCAGTTCTTC	CASSLVGSGGFYNEQFF
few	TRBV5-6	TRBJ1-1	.	TGTGCCAGCAGCTTCGTGGGAGAGGGGAACACTGAAGCTTTCTTT	CASSFVGEGNTEAFF